The TCR beta chain under discussion was sequenced for a study of blood T cell repertoires in COVID-19. Turning to the study itself: Material from acute and convalescent COVID-19 was sourced from the United States, Italy and Spain.

In terms of age and location, participants ranged from roughly 18 to 95 years and lived in around 22 US areas. Original data processing: Researchers report that nucleated cell counts were estimated from reference gene primer amplification. Sequencing was performed with immunoSEQ multiplex PCR; in TCRdb, only in-frame clones are kept and a portion is missing. From that table come the V and J calls and clone size; the DNA was used to work out D and trimming. This sample has about 270,000 clones, with 85% to 90% found just once. The CDR3 runs 15 residues. V dropped 3 bases and J dropped 2; count of bases not matched to a gene: 4. Germline loops: CDR1 LGHDT, CDR2 YNNKEL (reference sequence).

Sample: PBMCs or T cells enriched from blood (not recorded which). This TCR was recovered from a woman younger than 30 who had recovered from COVID-19. The V gene is TRBV3-1 (or the pseudogene TRBV3-2), the J gene TRBJ2-3; 8 bases match TRBD1. This chain's CDR3 is CASSHGDRYTDTQYF. CDR3 DNA sequence: TGTGCCAGCAGCCATGGGGACAGGTACACAGATACGCAGTATTTT.